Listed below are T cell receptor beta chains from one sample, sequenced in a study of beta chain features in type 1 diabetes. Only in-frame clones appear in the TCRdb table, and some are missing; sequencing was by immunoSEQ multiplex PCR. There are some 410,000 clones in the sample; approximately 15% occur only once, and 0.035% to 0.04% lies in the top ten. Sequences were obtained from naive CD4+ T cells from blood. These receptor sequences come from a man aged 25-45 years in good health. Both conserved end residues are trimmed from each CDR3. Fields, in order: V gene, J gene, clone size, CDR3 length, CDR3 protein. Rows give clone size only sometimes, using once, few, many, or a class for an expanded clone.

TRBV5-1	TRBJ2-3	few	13	ASTHRALRTDTQY
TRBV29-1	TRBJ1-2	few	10	SVGTGDYGYT
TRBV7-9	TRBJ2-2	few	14	ASSLAQGANTGELF
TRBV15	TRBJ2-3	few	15	ATSRDRDPAPEDTQY
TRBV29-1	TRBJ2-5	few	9	SVGSAETQY
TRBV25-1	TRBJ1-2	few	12	ASSEAGPDYGYT
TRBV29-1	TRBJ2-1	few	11	SVEDKSDNEQF
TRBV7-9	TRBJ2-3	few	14	ASSPASGTRLDTQY
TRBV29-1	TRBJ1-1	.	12	SVELRGAVTEAF
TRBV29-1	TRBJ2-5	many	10	SVKPQDRTQY
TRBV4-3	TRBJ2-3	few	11	ASSQDTLSTQY
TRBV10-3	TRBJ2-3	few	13	AITASGTSTDTQY
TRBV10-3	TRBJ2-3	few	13	AISQTGVDTDTQY
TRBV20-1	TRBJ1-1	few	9	SARQGARAF
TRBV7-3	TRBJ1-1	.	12	ASSPGSVNTEAF
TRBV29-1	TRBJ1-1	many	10	SVQSQNTEAF
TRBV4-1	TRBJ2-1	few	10	ASSQALGEQF
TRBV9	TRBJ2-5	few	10	ASSVVGETQY
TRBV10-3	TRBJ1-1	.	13	AISDIDRTSIEAF
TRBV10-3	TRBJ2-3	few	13	AISGRLAETDTQY
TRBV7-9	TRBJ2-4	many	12	ASSPLTGIGIQY
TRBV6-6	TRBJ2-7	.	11	ASSYGGNYEQY
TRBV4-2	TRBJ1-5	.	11	ASSQDGHQPQH
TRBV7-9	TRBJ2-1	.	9	AAIGFDEQF
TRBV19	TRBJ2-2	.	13	ASSLTGESTGELF
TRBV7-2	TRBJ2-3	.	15	ASSLGGLAGSTDTQY
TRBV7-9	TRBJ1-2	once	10	ASSLTEGGYT
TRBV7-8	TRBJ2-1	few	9	ASSLGGEQF
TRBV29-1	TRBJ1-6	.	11	SVATSYNSPLH
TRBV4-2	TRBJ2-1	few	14	ASSLRLASSYNEQF
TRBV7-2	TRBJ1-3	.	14	ASSEGLSGTGNTIY
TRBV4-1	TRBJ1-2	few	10	ASSQDPGGYT
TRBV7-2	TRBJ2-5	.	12	ASSRLAGQETQY